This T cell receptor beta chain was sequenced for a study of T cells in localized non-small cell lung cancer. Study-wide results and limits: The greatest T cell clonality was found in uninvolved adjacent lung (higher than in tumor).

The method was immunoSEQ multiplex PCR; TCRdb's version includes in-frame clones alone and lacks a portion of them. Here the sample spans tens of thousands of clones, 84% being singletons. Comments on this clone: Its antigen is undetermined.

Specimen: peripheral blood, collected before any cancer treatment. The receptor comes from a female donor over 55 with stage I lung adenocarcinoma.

The CDR3 is CASTGQGTNTIYF. The CDR3 DNA sequence: TGTGCCAGCACCGGACAGGGGACAAACACCATATATTTT. This chain uses TRBV19 with TRBJ1-3; 9 bases match TRBD1. CDR3 length equals 13 residues. The V segment lost 9 bases and the J segment 6 bases; nucleotides outside the gene matches: 6. In germline, CDR1 is LNHDA, CDR2 SQIVND (reference sequence).